This TCR beta chain stems from a study of T cell repertoires in cytomegalovirus infection. Study details: Indicated by public TCR beta signatures were CMV infection and matching HLA type.

TCRdb independently ran MiXCR on the reads; one entry per CDR3 protein. The profile shows about 300,000 distinct CDR3 sequences, about 25% of them singletons. General study points: CMV carriers with the relevant HLA were identified by cumulative public TCR beta family frequency. Clonotypes of TCR beta that were HLA-C-restricted and CMV-specific dominated the ex vivo response.

This clonotype was detected only a few times. Antigen specificity is unknown. Losses at the gene ends were 2 bases for V and 3 bases for J; bases not matched to a gene: 5. The CDR3 extends over 14 amino acids. The germline V gene has CDR1 DFQATT and CDR2 SNEGSKA (reference sequence). Sequencing was performed on PBMCs. The chain uses TRBV20-1 and TRBJ2-7; 9 positions match TRBD2. The receptor comes from a human donor in good health (CMV status not recorded). Some clones in this sample may be carry-over from other donors' samples. CDR3 sequence (DNA): TGCAGTGCTAGACGACTAGCGGACTACTACGAGCAGTACTTC. Translating gives CSARRLADYYEQYF.